One and the same sample provided the 17 T cell receptor beta chains below, sequenced in a study of OX40 agonist ivuxolimab in advanced cancers. The table came from immunoSEQ multiplex PCR; TCRdb's copy has only in-frame clones and leaves some out. The table records more than 35,000 clones, approximately 86% of them present only once. The specimen comprised CD4+ or CD8+ T cells sorted from blood, sampled in a trial of the OX40 agonist ivuxolimab. These TCRs come from an adult with an advanced solid tumor such as melanoma, head and neck, liver or kidney cancer.

The chain uses TRBV5-4 and TRBJ2-1; 10 bases are shared with TRBD1. This CDR3 comprises 15 residues. The trim removed 4 bases at V and 2 bases at J, leaving 3 bases unmatched. CDR1 SGHNT and CDR2 YYREEE come from the germline V gene (reference sequence). CDR3 nucleotides: TGTGCCAGCAGCCCAGACAGGGGGCCCTACAATGAGCAGTTCTTC. Amino acids: CASSPDRGPYNEQFF.

This clone has just one count. The rearrangement links TRBV9 to TRBJ2-7; a weak D match, TRBD1 (6 bases). Germline lookup yields CDR1 SGDLS and CDR2 YYNGEE. This CDR3 has 13 amino acids. The ends were cut back, 3 bases at V and 2 bases at J, with 9 bases in the middle. CDR3 DNA sequence: TGTGCCAGCAGCGGGACAGATGCCTACGAGCAGTACTTC. Residues: CASSGTDAYEQYF.

The rearrangement joins TRBV9 to TRBJ2-5; 10 bases align to TRBD2. Germline V gene sequence: CDR1 SGDLS, CDR2 YYNGEE. The junction had 9 bases not matched to a gene; V was cut back by 0 bases and J by 7 bases. The CDR3 is 16 amino acids. This chain's CDR3 is CASSVVASGSTATQYF. The CDR3 nucleotides read TGTGCCAGCAGCGTAGTGGCTAGCGGGAGTACTGCGACCCAGTACTTC.

The gene calls are TRBV6-5 and TRBJ1-2, with D hard to call. The CDR3 length is 13 residues. Germline assignment: CDR1 MNHEY and CDR2 SVGAGI. V was shortened by 7 bases and J by 6 bases, with 15 bases between the two germline ends. CDR3 region: CASTQPGSNGYTF. The CDR3, as DNA: TGTGCCAGCACTCAGCCCGGGTCAAATGGCTACACCTTC.

The chain recombines TRBV4-2 with TRBJ1-5; TRBD1 is a possible D gene (5 bases). V shed 5 bases and J shed 3 bases, with 14 bases lying between them. The CDR3 is made up of 15 amino acids. Germline V CDR1 and CDR2: LGHNA, YNFKEQ. Here the CDR3 DNA reads TGTGCCAGCAGCATGGTTGAGGGGCTCAATCAGCCCCAGCATTTT. It is translated as CASSMVEGLNQPQHF.

This clone was recorded at least ten times. The V call is TRBV18, the J call TRBJ1-5; TRBD1 might be the D (5 bases). V was pared by 6 bases and J by 5 bases, with 20 bases between. This CDR3 is built from 16 residues. Germline V gene data show CDR1 as KGHSH and CDR2 as LQKENI. The CDR3 DNA is TGTGCCAGCTCGCTTAATCCGAGGGGAGCGGATCAGCCCCAGCATTTT. It yields the protein CASSLNPRGADQPQHF.

The J gene is TRBJ2-7, the V gene TRBV2, with TRBD2 matching 9 bases. Unmatched junction bases numbered 7, after V lost 10 bases and J lost 3 bases. The CDR3 has 13 amino acids. Germline CDR1 SNHLY, CDR2 FYNNEI. The chain's CDR3 is CATATSGDYEQYF. The CDR3 DNA follows: TGTGCCACCGCGACTAGCGGAGACTACGAGCAGTACTTC.

The chain joins TRBV9 to TRBJ2-3; the match to TRBD1 covers 7 bases. CDR1 SGDLS and CDR2 YYNGEE come from the germline V gene. The CDR3 is 15 amino acids. V was clipped by 4 bases and J by 2 bases; unmatched bases: 7. CDR3 protein: CASSLEGTVTDTQYF. CDR3 bases: TGTGCCAGCAGCCTAGAGGGGACAGTCACAGATACGCAGTATTTT. Full variable domain (outside the CDR3, taken from reference TRBV9 and TRBJ2-3): DSGVTQTPKHLITATGQRVTLRCSPRSGDLSVYWYQQSLDQGLQFLIQYYNGEERAKGNILERFSAQQFPDLHSELNLSSLELGDSALYFCASSLEGTVTDTQYFGPGTRLTVL.

This chain uses TRBV9 with TRBJ2-3; 8 bases are a match to TRBD2. After removal of 4 bases from V and 4 bases from J, the junction contained 5 bases not matched to a gene. Germline-derived CDR1 and CDR2 are SGDLS and YYNGEE. This CDR3 has 14 residues. The CDR3 region is CASSPGGVADTQYF. The CDR3 DNA sequence: TGTGCCAGCAGCCCCGGGGGGGTGGCAGATACGCAGTATTTT.

The chain is built from TRBV6-4 and TRBJ1-1; 7 nucleotides agree with TRBD1. Germline V gene lookup returns CDR1 MRHNA and CDR2 SNTAGT. The CDR3 extends over 15 amino acids. V lost 2 bases and J lost 5; bases outside the gene matches: 8. The chain's CDR3 is CASSDPGQAGTEAFF. The CDR3 nucleotides read TGTGCCAGCAGTGACCCAGGACAGGCAGGGACTGAAGCTTTCTTT.

This clone was counted once. The chain is built from TRBV5-1 and TRBJ2-7; D may be TRBD2 (6 bases). The ends were cut back, 1 base at V and 0 bases at J, with 17 bases in the middle. The CDR3 totals 17 residues. Germline assignment: CDR1 SGHRS and CDR2 YFSETQ. The CDR3 reads CASSLRVLAGNSYEQYF. The DNA for the CDR3 is TGCGCCAGCAGCTTGCGCGTACTAGCCGGAAACTCCTACGAGCAGTACTTC.

The chain combines TRBV27 with TRBJ2-1; TRBD2 matches 8 bases. Germline values: CDR1 MNHEY, CDR2 SMNVEV (reference sequence). V was pared by 6 bases and J by 10 bases, with 20 bases of the junction left unmatched. This CDR3 spans 17 amino acids. CDR3 sequence (DNA): TGTGCCAGCAGACGTTACTACGGGACTAGGACTGATGACGAGCAGTTCTTC. This gives the protein CASRRYYGTRTDDEQFF.

V and J are TRBV13 and TRBJ2-7; either TRBD1 or TRBD2 may supply D (6 bases each). The CDR3 spans 15 residues. CDR1 is PRHDT, CDR2 FYEKMQ, per germline (reference sequence). The V gene lost 4 bases and the J gene lost 4 bases, with 17 bases spanning the gap. The CDR3 is CASSSPLGGGYEQYF. The DNA for the CDR3 is TGTGCCAGCAGCTCCCCCCTGGGGGGCGGATACGAGCAGTACTTC.

The chain is built from TRBV7-2 and TRBJ2-1; D is perhaps TRBD1 (5 bases). The CDR3 consists of 15 residues. Trimming took 2 bases from V and 3 from J, leaving 11 bases between them. Germline-derived CDR1 and CDR2 are SGHTA and FQGNSA. This chain's CDR3 is CASSLRSQGYNEQFF. For the CDR3, the DNA is TGTGCCAGCAGCTTAAGGAGTCAGGGCTACAATGAGCAGTTCTTC.

The J gene is TRBJ1-5, the V gene TRBV13; D unclear. Germline lookup yields CDR1 PRHDT and CDR2 FYEKMQ (reference sequence). Trimming cost V 2 bases and J 0 bases, with 2 bases left between them. The CDR3 runs 13 residues. The CDR3 DNA sequence: TGTGCCAGCAGCTTACATAGCAATCAGCCCCAGCATTTT. Its translation: CASSLHSNQPQHF.

The chain employs TRBV6-5 and TRBJ2-5; 7 nucleotides line up with TRBD2. V lost 4 bases to trimming and J lost 4 bases; unmatched junction nucleotides: 12. CDR1 MNHEY and CDR2 SVGAGI come from the germline V gene. The CDR3 covers 16 residues. This chain's CDR3 is CASSSPLLGEGETQYF. In DNA form, the CDR3 reads TGTGCCAGCAGTTCCCCTTTACTAGGGGAGGGAGAGACCCAGTACTTC.

The chain combines TRBV6-5 with TRBJ2-7, with a tentative D call TRBD1 (6 bases). From germline, CDR1 is MNHEY and CDR2 SVGAGI. The CDR3 is 13 amino acids. Trimming left V 2 bases short and J 2 bases short, with 7 bases between. DNA of the CDR3: TGTGCCAGCAGTTACGGACAGACCTACGAGCAGTACTTC. Translation gives CASSYGQTYEQYF.